This T cell receptor beta chain was identified during a study of T cells after yellow fever vaccination (dated by TCRdb to the late 2010s). For the study in its entirety: The SMART-Seq v4 Ultra Low Input RNA kit was used to prepare libraries from fractions with low cell numbers. Two healthy male donors, one aged 18 to 29 and one aged 30 to 39 years, were included in the cohort. Blood was collected at multiple timepoints before and after primary and secondary immunization, and bulk PBMC replicates and cell subsets were isolated. To follow T-cell clones before and after both primary and booster YFV17D yellow fever vaccination, bulk TCR alpha and beta repertoires underwent longitudinal sequencing.

What this sample's treatment or condition label stands for: live attenuated yellow fever vaccine strain. At each blood-draw timepoint, two biological replicates of bulk PBMCs were collected. PBMCs were isolated from peripheral blood using a standard Ficoll-Paque protocol. RNA was extracted with TriZol from bulk PBMCs, CD4 and CD8 fractions, and dextramer-positive and dextramer-negative fractions. TCR cDNA was synthesized by 5'RACE template switching, through which a universal primer site and unique molecular identifiers were introduced. Priming for cDNA synthesis came from both the TCR alpha and TCR beta constant segments. Two PCR steps were used to amplify libraries, with sample barcodes and sequencing adapters being added in the second step. Sequencing of libraries was done on Illumina HiSeq 2500 (2x100 bp) or NovaSeq (2x150 bp). The study's own analysis went as follows. MIGEC handled demultiplexing of reads and collapsing into UMI consensus sequences, while MiXCR performed V(D)J alignment. Using edgeR on replicate PBMC samples, clonotypes were called vaccine-responding if FDR was below 0.01 and the log2 fold change was above 5 up to day 15. Bulk clonotypes were assigned CD4 or CD8 identity according to which sequenced CD4 or CD8 repertoire held them at higher abundance. TCRdb's own reprocessing of the public reads used fastp at Q25 and MiXCR and kept productive beta chains. Entries are consolidated by CDR3 protein sequence, retaining the most common genes and DNA. These V and J calls are TCRdb output, not the study's own analysis. The sample table shows a few hundred thousand distinct CDR3 sequences, and around a sixth are seen once. The ten largest account for around a sixth of the sample.

Overall study outcomes, separate from this receptor: A small fraction of clonotypes showed up in both the CD4 and CD8 compartments, probably as a result of convergent recombination. Compared with the primary T-cell response, the secondary T-cell response was weaker but faster, peaking on day 5 rather than day 15. Only a couple of donors were included in the study, so the extent to which the findings can be generalized is limited. After the booster, most clones that had expanded after primary vaccination were detected again (roughly 95% of CD4 and about 88% of CD8), suggesting broad maintenance of memory. Computational filtering was required because FACS-sorted repertoires could contain abundant contaminating clonotypes from the bulk population.

This clonotype has more than one count but fewer than ten. Its binding antigen is unknown. Within one base of it there is no much larger clone, and no base qualities were kept. The receptor was derived from a man between 18 and 29 years old who received the YFV17D yellow fever vaccine. This material consisted of PBMCs, taken 5 days after the first yellow fever vaccination.

The nucleotide sequence is given as TGTGCCAGCAGTTTAAGCGCGGCAGGCGGCTACACCTTC. Its amino acids are CASSLSAAGGYTF. In this chain, TRBV12-3 or TRBV12-4 is recombined with TRBJ1-2, with no confident D gene call. The CDR3 starts with the cysteine, ends with the phenylalanine, and has 13 residues. The read is trimmed to its CDR3 DNA, 39 bases read in frame from base 1. V is reduced by 2 bases and J by 8 bases, leaving a spacing of 12 bases between them.